A selection of T cell receptor beta chains follows, all from one sample in a study of shared clonotypes between healthy human individuals. TCRdb's table, derived via immunoSEQ multiplex PCR, lists solely in-frame clones and lacks some. The sample holds 2 million to 3 million clones; about 92% are singletons and the top ten take roughly 0.13%. The sample comprised naive CD4+ T cells sorted from blood. Every receptor here comes from a man younger than 35 in good health. CDR3s include the opening cysteine and the closing phenylalanine or tryptophan. The D gene is left open where the match is weak. Clone size is stated in some rows and not others, as once, few, many or a class when expanded.

v_call,clone_size,d_call,j_call,cdr3_nt,cdr3_aa
TRBV30,NA,NA,TRBJ2-2,TGTGCCTGGAGTAGAAGGAACACCGGGGAGCTGTTTTTT,CAWSRRNTGELFF
TRBV5-1,NA,TRBD2,TRBJ2-2,TGCGCCAGCAGCCTGGGACTAGCGGAACGTCGGGAGCTGTTTTTT,CASSLGLAERRELFF
TRBV27,NA,TRBD1,TRBJ1-2,TGTGCCAGCAGTTGGAGACAGGGAGGTGGCTACACCTTC,CASSWRQGGGYTF
TRBV30,NA,NA,TRBJ1-2,TGTGCCTGGGGAGGCCCCCCCGGGTTGGATGGCTACACCTTC,CAWGGPPGLDGYTF
TRBV7-2,NA,TRBD1,TRBJ2-1,TGTGCCAGCAGCTTAGAGGGGGCCGGGCAGGAGTTCTTC,CASSLEGAGQEFF
TRBV6-1,NA,NA,TRBJ2-5,TGTGCCAGCAGTAGTGGCGGCTCCGGGGAGACCCAGTACTTC,CASSSGGSGETQYF
TRBV9,NA,TRBD1,TRBJ2-3,TGTGCCAGCAGCGTAGCTTTGGGACAGGGGGATTCTTCCACGCAGTATTTT,CASSVALGQGDSSTQYF
TRBV5-1,NA,NA,TRBJ1-2,TGCGCCAGCAAGCCAGAAAACAAATATGGCTACACCTTC,CASKPENKYGYTF
TRBV19,NA,TRBD2,TRBJ2-3,TGTGCCAGTAGTATACCCACTAGCGGGGTTAGCACAGATACGCAGTATTTT,CASSIPTSGVSTDTQYF
TRBV6-5,NA,TRBD1,TRBJ1-1,TGTGCCAGCAGTTACTTGAGTCAGGGGGTAGGGACTGAAGCTTTCTTT,CASSYLSQGVGTEAFF
TRBV6-1,NA,NA,TRBJ1-5,TGTGCCAGCAGTGGGGCCGACAGACCCAATAGCAATCAGCCCCAGCATTTT,CASSGADRPNSNQPQHF
TRBV19,NA,TRBD1,TRBJ2-2,TGTGCCAGTAGTATCCGGGACAGGGGCACCGGGGAGCTGTTTTTT,CASSIRDRGTGELFF
TRBV11-2,few,NA,TRBJ1-5,TGTGCCAGCAGCTCGTTCAATCAGCCCCAGCATTTT,CASSSFNQPQHF
TRBV6-6,NA,NA,TRBJ1-1,TGTGCCAGCAGGCAACAGGGTCGGGGCACTGAAGCTTTCTTT,CASRQQGRGTEAFF
TRBV30,few,NA,TRBJ1-1,TGTGCCTGGAGTGTACGTACAGAGACTGAAGCTTTCTTT,CAWSVRTETEAFF
TRBV5-1,once,NA,TRBJ2-3,TGCGCCAGCAGCTTGGTTGTAGAAGTAGCGACGCAGTATTTT,CASSLVVEVATQYF
TRBV6-1,once,NA,TRBJ1-5,TGTGCCAGCAGTGAACGGGGCAATCAGCCCCAGCATTTT,CASSERGNQPQHF
TRBV5-1,NA,NA,TRBJ2-3,TGCGCCAGCAGCCCACAGGGGACTCGCACAGATACGCAGTATTTT,CASSPQGTRTDTQYF
TRBV5-8,NA,NA,TRBJ1-1,TGTGCCAGCAGACGGACGGGGTCCACTGAAGCTTTCTTT,CASRRTGSTEAFF
TRBV6-5,NA,TRBD1,TRBJ2-7,TGTGCCAGCAGTTACGTTGGGACAGGACCCTACGAGCAGTACTTC,CASSYVGTGPYEQYF
TRBV4-1,NA,NA,TRBJ2-5,TGCGCCAGCAGCCTCGTCATGTTAGAGACCCAGTACTTC,CASSLVMLETQYF
TRBV6-1,NA,NA,TRBJ1-3,TGTGCCAGCAGGACATCCTCTGGAAACACCATATATTTT,CASRTSSGNTIYF
TRBV19,few,NA,TRBJ1-1,TGTGCCAGTAGTGATGGATTGAGGACTGAAGCTTTCTTT,CASSDGLRTEAFF
TRBV5-1,NA,NA,TRBJ2-3,TGCGCCAGCAGCCCTGGGGACACCACAGATACGCAGTATTTT,CASSPGDTTDTQYF
TRBV5-3,NA,TRBD2,TRBJ2-7,TGTGCCAGAAGCTTCCCTGGCGGGAGTGGATACGAGCAGTACTTC,CARSFPGGSGYEQYF
TRBV10-1,once,NA,TRBJ2-7,TGCGCCAGCAGTGAGTCGCGACCGATATTAGGGATTCGCTTTGAGCAGTACTTC,CASSESRPILGIRFEQYF